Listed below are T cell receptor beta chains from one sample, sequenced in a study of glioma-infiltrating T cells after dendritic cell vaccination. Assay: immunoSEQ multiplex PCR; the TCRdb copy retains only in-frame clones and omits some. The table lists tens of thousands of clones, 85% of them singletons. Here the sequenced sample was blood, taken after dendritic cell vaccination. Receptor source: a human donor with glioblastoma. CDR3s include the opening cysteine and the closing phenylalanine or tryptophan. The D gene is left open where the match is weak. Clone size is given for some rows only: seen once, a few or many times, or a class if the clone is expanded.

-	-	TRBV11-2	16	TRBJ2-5	TGTGCCAGCAGCCATAACGATGGGCTGTACCAAGAGACCCAGTACTTC	CASSHNDGLYQETQYF
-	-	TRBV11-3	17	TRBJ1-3	TGTGCCAGCAGCTTAGGCCTGGGGGCCTTCTATGGAAACACCATATATTTT	CASSLGLGAFYGNTIYF
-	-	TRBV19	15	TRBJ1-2	TGTGCCAGTATCGACCTCACAGGGTTGGACTATGGCTACACCTTC	CASIDLTGLDYGYTF
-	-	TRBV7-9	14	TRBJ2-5	TGTGCCAGCAGCTTAGGTGGGCCGCAAGAGACCCAGTACTTC	CASSLGGPQETQYF
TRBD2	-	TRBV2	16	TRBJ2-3	TGTGCCAGCAGTGAAGGGCAAGCGGGGGTGTGGGATACGCAGTATTTT	CASSEGQAGVWDTQYF
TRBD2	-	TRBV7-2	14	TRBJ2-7	TGTGCCAGCAGCCAAGCGGGGGGGCCCTACGAGCAGTACTTC	CASSQAGGPYEQYF
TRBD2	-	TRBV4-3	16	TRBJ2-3	TGCGCCAGCAGCCAGTCTAGCGGGGGGGCCGGGGATACGCAGTATTTT	CASSQSSGGAGDTQYF
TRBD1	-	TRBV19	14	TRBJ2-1	TGTGCCAGTAAAAGGGACAGGGTCTTGAATGAGCAGTTCTTC	CASKRDRVLNEQFF
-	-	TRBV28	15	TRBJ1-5	TGTGCCAGCAATCGTCCCGGGGTTAGCAATCAGCCCCAGCATTTT	CASNRPGVSNQPQHF
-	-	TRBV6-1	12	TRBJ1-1	TGTGCCAGCAGTGAATTCCCAATTGAAGCTTTCTTT	CASSEFPIEAFF
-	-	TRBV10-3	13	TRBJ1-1	TGTGCCATCAGCCGGGAGGGGGACACTGAAGCTTTCTTT	CAISREGDTEAFF
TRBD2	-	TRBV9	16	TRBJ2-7	TGTGCCAGCGCCGGGGCCCCGACTAGCACCACTTACGAGCAGTACTTC	CASAGAPTSTTYEQYF
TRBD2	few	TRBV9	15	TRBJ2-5	TGTGCCAGCAGCGTAGGACTAGCGGGGGAAGAGACCCAGTACTTC	CASSVGLAGEETQYF
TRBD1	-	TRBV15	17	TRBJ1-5	TGTGCCACCAGCAGAACTCTGGGACAGCTTAGCAATCAGCCCCAGCATTTT	CATSRTLGQLSNQPQHF
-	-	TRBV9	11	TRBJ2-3	TGTGCCAGCTCCACAGCAGATACGCAGTATTTT	CASSTADTQYF
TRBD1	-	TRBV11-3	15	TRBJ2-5	TGTGCCAGCAGCACCCATGGGGGACAGGGAGAGACCCAGTACTTC	CASSTHGGQGETQYF
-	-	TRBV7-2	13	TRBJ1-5	TGTGCCAGCAGCAAACAGGGCTATCAGCCCCAGCATTTT	CASSKQGYQPQHF
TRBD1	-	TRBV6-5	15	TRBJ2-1	TGTGCCAGCAGTTTAACCGGGACAGGGAACAATGAGCAGTTCTTC	CASSLTGTGNNEQFF
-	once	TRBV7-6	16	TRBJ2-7	TGTGCCAGCAGCTTAGATTGGGGCCAGGGGAACTACGAGCAGTACTTC	CASSLDWGQGNYEQYF
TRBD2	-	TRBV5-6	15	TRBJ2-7	TGTGCCAGCAGCCCGCAACTAGCGGGGTTTTACGAGCAGTACTTC	CASSPQLAGFYEQYF
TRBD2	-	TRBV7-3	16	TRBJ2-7	TGTGCCAGCAGCTTACAAGCGGGGGGGGACAACTACGAGCAGTACTTC	CASSLQAGGDNYEQYF
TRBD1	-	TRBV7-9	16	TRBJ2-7	TGTGCCAGCAGCTCAAGACGGACAGGCCGCTCCTACGAGCAGTACTTC	CASSSRRTGRSYEQYF
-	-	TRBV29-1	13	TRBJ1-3	TGCAGCGTTGCGCCCTCCGGGGGAAACACCATATATTTT	CSVAPSGGNTIYF
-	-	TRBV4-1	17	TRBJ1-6	TGCGCCAGCAGCCAAGATGCGGGGAGCTCCTATAATTCACCCCTCCACTTT	CASSQDAGSSYNSPLHF
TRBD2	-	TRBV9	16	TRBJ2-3	TGTGCCAGCAGCGCGATAGCGGGGGTGCTCACAGATACGCAGTATTTT	CASSAIAGVLTDTQYF
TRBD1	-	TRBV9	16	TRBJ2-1	TGTGCCAGCAGCATCGCCGGGACAGGGTCGTACAATGAGCAGTTCTTC	CASSIAGTGSYNEQFF
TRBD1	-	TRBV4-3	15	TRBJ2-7	TGCGCCAGCAGCCAAGATGGGGACAGCTCCTACGAGCAGTACTTC	CASSQDGDSSYEQYF
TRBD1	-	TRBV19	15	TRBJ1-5	TGTGCCAGTACCCCGAATTTAGGGGGCAGTCAGCCCCAGCATTTT	CASTPNLGGSQPQHF
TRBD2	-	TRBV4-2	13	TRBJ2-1	TGTGCCAGCAGCCAAGGGACTAGCCCTGAGCAGTTCTTC	CASSQGTSPEQFF
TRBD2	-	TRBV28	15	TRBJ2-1	TGTGCCAGCAATGTGGGGTGGACTAGCGCCGATGAGCAGTTCTTC	CASNVGWTSADEQFF
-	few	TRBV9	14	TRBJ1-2	TGTGCCAGCAGCGTAGACGTTACAGTGGGTGGCTACACCTTC	CASSVDVTVGGYTF
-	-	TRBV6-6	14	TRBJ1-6	TGTGCCAGCAGTTACCAGTCAGGTGGATCACCCCTCCACTTT	CASSYQSGGSPLHF
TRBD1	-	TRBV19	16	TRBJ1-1	TGTGCCAGTAGACCCGACAGGGGGTCTCTGAACACTGAAGCTTTCTTT	CASRPDRGSLNTEAFF
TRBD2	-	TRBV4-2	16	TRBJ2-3	TGTGCCAGCAGCCAAGATCTGCGGGGGGGCACAGATACGCAGTATTTT	CASSQDLRGGTDTQYF
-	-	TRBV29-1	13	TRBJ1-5	TGCAGCGTTGAATCCGGTAGCAATCAGCCCCAGCATTTT	CSVESGSNQPQHF
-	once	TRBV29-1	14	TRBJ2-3	TGCAGCGTTGAAGTCGGGGAGTTTTCAGATACGCAGTATTTT	CSVEVGEFSDTQYF
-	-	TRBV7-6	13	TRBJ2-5	TGTGCCAGCAGGACAACACTGCAAGAGACCCAGTACTTC	CASRTTLQETQYF
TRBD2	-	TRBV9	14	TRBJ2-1	TGTGCCAGCAGCGATCGTCCTAGCGGCAATGAGCAGTTCTTC	CASSDRPSGNEQFF
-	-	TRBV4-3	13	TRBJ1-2	TGCGCCAGCAGCCAAGAAGCCCTATCTGGCTACACCTTC	CASSQEALSGYTF
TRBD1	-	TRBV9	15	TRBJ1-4	TGTGCCAGCAGCGCGGGACAGGCGTCTAATGAAAAACTGTTTTTT	CASSAGQASNEKLFF
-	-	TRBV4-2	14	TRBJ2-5	TGTGCCAGCAGCCAAGAGCAGGGTCAAGAGACCCAGTACTTC	CASSQEQGQETQYF